This T cell receptor (beta chain) was sequenced for a study of blood T cell repertoires in COVID-19. As for the study in general: Whether acute or convalescent, the COVID-19 samples came from the United States, Italy and Spain.

TCRdb keeps only in-frame clones here, not all; method: immunoSEQ multiplex PCR. The sample consists of approximately 290,000 clones, roughly 88% of them appearing once. In Seattle, patients joined the study during active infection and were tracked longitudinally. Germline V lookup: CDR1 LGHDT, CDR2 YNNKEL (reference sequence). Trimming took 1 base from V and 3 from J, leaving 13 bases between them. The CDR3 loop spans 15 amino acids. V gene TRBV3-1 (or the pseudogene TRBV3-2) combines with J gene TRBJ2-7; TRBD1 might be the D (6 bases). This receptor was obtained from a human donor with COVID-19, enrolled during active disease. The donor label of this sample is uncertain. The source material was peripheral blood. The DNA for the CDR3 is TGTGCCAGCAGCCAAGCAGCAGGGGTAGGCTACGAGCAGTACTTC. This gives the protein CASSQAAGVGYEQYF.